The clone carrying this TCR beta chain was counted only a few times. Antigen: not known. Trimming cost V 1 base and J 3 bases; bases outside gene matches: 4. Germline V CDR1 and CDR2: MNHEY, SMNVEV (reference sequence). This CDR3 has 16 amino acids. MiXCR, run by TCRdb on the reads, gives a single entry per CDR3 protein. The sample contains about 770,000 distinct CDR3 sequences, almost 30% of which appear only once. This sample is drawn from a study of T cell repertoires in cytomegalovirus infection. Study-wide findings and caveats: Across the ex vivo response, the dominant clonotypes were HLA-C-restricted CMV-specific TCR beta clonotypes. Identification of carriers of CMV plus the relevant HLA was performed using cumulative public TCR beta family frequency.

The receptor's source is a human donor in good health (CMV status not recorded). Some clones in this sample may be carry-over from other donors' samples. Source: cultured CD8+ T cells from PBMCs, taken from culture after CMV antigen stimulation. V is TRBV27 and J is TRBJ1-1; TRBD1 aligns across 11 bases. CDR3 DNA: TGTGCCAGCAGTTTATTGCCGGGACAGGGGGACACTGAAGCTTTCTTT. It translates to CASSLLPGQGDTEAFF.